This is a list of T cell receptor beta chains from one sample in a study of cytomegalovirus exposure and HLA in healthy donors. Sequenced by immunoSEQ multiplex PCR; TCRdb stores in-frame clones only, minus some. The sample lists about 110,000 clones; approximately 89% were seen once. The source material was PBMCs. These receptors all come from a woman younger than 30 in good health and CMV-seronegative. Each CDR3 is given with its conserved first and last residue. Fields, in order: J gene, clone size, V gene, D gene, CDR3 DNA, CDR3 protein. The D gene is left open where the match is weak. For some rows the clone size is stated as once, few or many, or as a class when expanded; others skip it.

J gene: TRBJ1-6; clone size: NA; V gene: TRBV27; D gene: NA; CDR3 DNA: TGTGCCAGCAGTACGACCCTAATGTCGGGTTCACCCCTCCACTTT; CDR3 protein: CASSTTLMSGSPLHF
J gene: TRBJ2-7; clone size: NA; V gene: TRBV6-6; D gene: NA; CDR3 DNA: TGTGCCAGCAGGGCCTTCTACGAGCAGTACTTC; CDR3 protein: CASRAFYEQYF
J gene: TRBJ2-5; clone size: once; V gene: TRBV29-1; D gene: TRBD2; CDR3 DNA: TGCAGCGTTGACCCAGCGGGGGGACAAGAGACCCAGTACTTC; CDR3 protein: CSVDPAGGQETQYF
J gene: TRBJ1-5; clone size: NA; V gene: TRBV27; D gene: NA; CDR3 DNA: TGTGCCAGCTGGGGGCCTAATCAGCCCCAGCATTTT; CDR3 protein: CASWGPNQPQHF
J gene: TRBJ2-2; clone size: once; V gene: TRBV30; D gene: TRBD1; CDR3 DNA: TGTGCCTGGAGGCGCACAGGGGGAAGGAACACCGGGGAGCTGTTTTTT; CDR3 protein: CAWRRTGGRNTGELFF
J gene: TRBJ1-4; clone size: once; V gene: TRBV7-2; D gene: NA; CDR3 DNA: TGTGCCAGCAGCCCCTTAAGAGGGTTCAGTGGGAAACTGTTTTTT; CDR3 protein: CASSPLRGFSGKLFF
J gene: TRBJ1-2; clone size: NA; V gene: TRBV10-2; D gene: NA; CDR3 DNA: TGCGCCAGCAGTGAGTCGACCAGGGCAGATGCCTATGGCTACACCTTC; CDR3 protein: CASSESTRADAYGYTF
J gene: TRBJ1-5; clone size: NA; V gene: TRBV6-5; D gene: NA; CDR3 DNA: TGTGCCAGCAGTCGACAGTCTCAGTATCAGCCCCAGCATTTT; CDR3 protein: CASSRQSQYQPQHF
J gene: TRBJ1-6; clone size: few; V gene: TRBV4-1; D gene: TRBD1; CDR3 DNA: TGCGCCAGCAGCCAAGGCGGGACAGGGCCGCCACCCCTCCACTTT; CDR3 protein: CASSQGGTGPPPLHF
J gene: TRBJ1-5; clone size: once; V gene: TRBV5-1; D gene: NA; CDR3 DNA: TGCGCCAGCAGCCAAGATGCGGGACAGCCCCAGCATTTT; CDR3 protein: CASSQDAGQPQHF
J gene: TRBJ1-2; clone size: NA; V gene: TRBV30; D gene: NA; CDR3 DNA: TGTGCCTGGAGTTGGGGGCAGCGTGGCTACACCTTC; CDR3 protein: CAWSWGQRGYTF
J gene: TRBJ1-2; clone size: NA; V gene: TRBV7-2; D gene: NA; CDR3 DNA: TGTGCCAGCAGCTTAGTGGGCAGGGGAGCACTTGCCTATGGCTACACCTTC; CDR3 protein: CASSLVGRGALAYGYTF
J gene: TRBJ1-2; clone size: NA; V gene: TRBV11-2; D gene: NA; CDR3 DNA: TGTGCCAGCAGCTTAGATGACAGGTACTATGGCTACACCTTC; CDR3 protein: CASSLDDRYYGYTF
J gene: TRBJ1-5; clone size: once; V gene: TRBV7-9; D gene: NA; CDR3 DNA: TGTGCCAGCGCGGGGGTGGGGCAGCCCCAGCATTTT; CDR3 protein: CASAGVGQPQHF
J gene: TRBJ2-2; clone size: NA; V gene: TRBV28; D gene: NA; CDR3 DNA: TGTGCCAGCAGTTCGGGACTCCGTCACGGGGAGCTGTTTTTT; CDR3 protein: CASSSGLRHGELFF
J gene: TRBJ2-1; clone size: NA; V gene: TRBV6-5; D gene: NA; CDR3 DNA: TGTGCCAGCAGACCCCTGGGCGACTCCTACAATGAGCAGTTCTTC; CDR3 protein: CASRPLGDSYNEQFF
J gene: TRBJ1-5; clone size: NA; V gene: TRBV4-3; D gene: NA; CDR3 DNA: TGCGCCAGCAGCCAAGATCTAGGGGCCGCGAGCAATCAGCCCCAGCATTTT; CDR3 protein: CASSQDLGAASNQPQHF
J gene: TRBJ1-5; clone size: NA; V gene: TRBV6-5; D gene: NA; CDR3 DNA: TGTGCCAGCAGTCGTCTAGACAGTAGCAATCAGCCCCAGCATTTT; CDR3 protein: CASSRLDSSNQPQHF
J gene: TRBJ2-1; clone size: NA; V gene: TRBV9; D gene: NA; CDR3 DNA: TGTGCCAGCAGCGTAGGGGGGCAGGTAGGCGCTGAGCAGTTCTTC; CDR3 protein: CASSVGGQVGAEQFF
J gene: TRBJ1-5; clone size: NA; V gene: TRBV11-2; D gene: TRBD1; CDR3 DNA: TGTGCCAGCAGCTTGGACAGGGTTAAACCCCAGCATTTT; CDR3 protein: CASSLDRVKPQHF
J gene: TRBJ2-5; clone size: NA; V gene: TRBV28; D gene: TRBD1; CDR3 DNA: TGTGCCAGCAGTAAAGGGACAGGGTTGGAAATTCAGACCCAGTACTTC; CDR3 protein: CASSKGTGLEIQTQYF
J gene: TRBJ2-1; clone size: NA; V gene: TRBV9; D gene: TRBD1; CDR3 DNA: TGTGCCAGCAGCCTAACAGGGGTCGATGAGCAGTTCTTC; CDR3 protein: CASSLTGVDEQFF
J gene: TRBJ2-7; clone size: NA; V gene: TRBV5-1; D gene: TRBD1; CDR3 DNA: TGCGCCAGCAGCATGACAGGGGAATACGAGCAGTACTTC; CDR3 protein: CASSMTGEYEQYF
J gene: TRBJ2-5; clone size: NA; V gene: TRBV5-4; D gene: TRBD2; CDR3 DNA: TGTGCCAGCAGCTCGACTAGCGGGAGGGCAGAGACCCAGTACTTC; CDR3 protein: CASSSTSGRAETQYF
J gene: TRBJ2-5; clone size: NA; V gene: TRBV27; D gene: NA; CDR3 DNA: TGTGCCAGCAGTCCAACCCCTAGCCACCAGGTAGAGACCCAGTACTTC; CDR3 protein: CASSPTPSHQVETQYF
J gene: TRBJ2-3; clone size: NA; V gene: TRBV7-8; D gene: NA; CDR3 DNA: TGTGCCAGCAGCTTACTTATCACAGATACGCAGTATTTT; CDR3 protein: CASSLLITDTQYF
J gene: TRBJ2-1; clone size: NA; V gene: TRBV2; D gene: TRBD2; CDR3 DNA: TGTGCCCCAAGGCGGGGGGGCTACAATGAGCAGTTCTTC; CDR3 protein: CAPRRGGYNEQFF
J gene: TRBJ1-1; clone size: NA; V gene: TRBV18; D gene: NA; CDR3 DNA: TGTGCCAGCTCACTCCTCGGACAGCAGAACACTGAAGCTTTCTTT; CDR3 protein: CASSLLGQQNTEAFF
J gene: TRBJ1-2; clone size: NA; V gene: TRBV2; D gene: NA; CDR3 DNA: TGTGCCAGCAACCGACAGACCTATGGCTACACCTTC; CDR3 protein: CASNRQTYGYTF
J gene: TRBJ2-5; clone size: NA; V gene: TRBV9; D gene: TRBD2; CDR3 DNA: TGTGCCAGCAGCCCCGAGGGCGGGGGGCCTTCACAAGAGACCCAGTACTTC; CDR3 protein: CASSPEGGGPSQETQYF
J gene: TRBJ2-5; clone size: NA; V gene: TRBV5-4; D gene: TRBD2; CDR3 DNA: TGTGCCAGCAGCTTGCGAGCTTCGGGGGGGGAGACCCAGTACTTC; CDR3 protein: CASSLRASGGETQYF
J gene: TRBJ2-7; clone size: once; V gene: TRBV11-3; D gene: TRBD1; CDR3 DNA: TGTGCCAGCAGCTTGACAGGGCCAGACGAGCAGTACTTC; CDR3 protein: CASSLTGPDEQYF
J gene: TRBJ2-1; clone size: NA; V gene: TRBV5-1; D gene: NA; CDR3 DNA: TGCGCCAGCAGCTTGGTGGGCGGGCCCCAAGACGACGGGGAGCAGTTCTTC; CDR3 protein: CASSLVGGPQDDGEQFF
J gene: TRBJ1-2; clone size: NA; V gene: TRBV6-1; D gene: TRBD1; CDR3 DNA: TGTGCCAGCAGTGAAGGCCGGACAGGGGACTATGGCTACACCTTC; CDR3 protein: CASSEGRTGDYGYTF
J gene: TRBJ1-2; clone size: NA; V gene: TRBV29-1; D gene: NA; CDR3 DNA: TGCAGCGTAACCCAGGGGATGGGAGGCTACACCTTC; CDR3 protein: CSVTQGMGGYTF
J gene: TRBJ1-1; clone size: NA; V gene: TRBV2; D gene: NA; CDR3 DNA: TGTGCCAGCAGGACTAGGACTTCGAACACTGAAGCTTTCTTT; CDR3 protein: CASRTRTSNTEAFF
J gene: TRBJ1-2; clone size: few; V gene: TRBV7-3; D gene: NA; CDR3 DNA: TGTGCCAGCAGCTTAACGCCAGGATCAGGCTATGGCTACACCTTC; CDR3 protein: CASSLTPGSGYGYTF
J gene: TRBJ2-3; clone size: few; V gene: TRBV30; D gene: NA; CDR3 DNA: TGTGCCTGGGTCCCCCAGGTTAGCACAGATACGCAGTATTTT; CDR3 protein: CAWVPQVSTDTQYF
J gene: TRBJ2-7; clone size: NA; V gene: TRBV19; D gene: NA; CDR3 DNA: TGTGCCAGTAGTAAAGGGGCAGGCCTCCGGGAGCAGTACTTC; CDR3 protein: CASSKGAGLREQYF
J gene: TRBJ1-4; clone size: NA; V gene: TRBV4-2; D gene: NA; CDR3 DNA: TGTGCCAGCAGCTTTACAGGGTCGGGTGAAAAACTGTTTTTT; CDR3 protein: CASSFTGSGEKLFF
J gene: TRBJ2-6; clone size: NA; V gene: TRBV7-3; D gene: TRBD1; CDR3 DNA: TGTGCCAGCAGCTTAAGACCTTCCGGGACAGGGGCTGGGGCCAACGTCCTGACTTTC; CDR3 protein: CASSLRPSGTGAGANVLTF
J gene: TRBJ1-2; clone size: NA; V gene: TRBV5-4; D gene: NA; CDR3 DNA: TGTGCCAGCAGCTTGGAGGGGACACCAGGCTATGGCTACACCTTC; CDR3 protein: CASSLEGTPGYGYTF
J gene: TRBJ2-7; clone size: NA; V gene: TRBV15; D gene: NA; CDR3 DNA: TGTGCCACCAGCCGGGATAGCGGCACCTACGAGCAGTACTTC; CDR3 protein: CATSRDSGTYEQYF
J gene: TRBJ1-1; clone size: once; V gene: TRBV10-3; D gene: TRBD1; CDR3 DNA: TGTGCCATCAGAGGGGGCGCGGACACTGAAGCTTTCTTT; CDR3 protein: CAIRGGADTEAFF
J gene: TRBJ1-4; clone size: NA; V gene: TRBV6-5; D gene: TRBD1; CDR3 DNA: TGTGCCAGCAGTTCCCACCGACAGGGTGAAAAACTGTTTTTT; CDR3 protein: CASSSHRQGEKLFF
J gene: TRBJ1-1; clone size: NA; V gene: TRBV7-6; D gene: NA; CDR3 DNA: TGTGCCAGCAGCTTATATCCATCGGACACTGAAGCTTTCTTT; CDR3 protein: CASSLYPSDTEAFF
J gene: TRBJ2-3; clone size: NA; V gene: TRBV10-1; D gene: TRBD1; CDR3 DNA: TGCGCCAGCAGTTCTACCGGGACAGGGGTTCATGAAGATACGCAGTATTTT; CDR3 protein: CASSSTGTGVHEDTQYF
J gene: TRBJ2-7; clone size: NA; V gene: TRBV27; D gene: TRBD2; CDR3 DNA: TGTGCCAGCAGTTTAAGCGGGGGACTGTACGAGCAGTACTTC; CDR3 protein: CASSLSGGLYEQYF
J gene: TRBJ2-7; clone size: NA; V gene: TRBV9; D gene: TRBD2; CDR3 DNA: TGTGCCAGCAGCTGGGACTACAGCTCCTACGAGCAGTACTTC; CDR3 protein: CASSWDYSSYEQYF
J gene: TRBJ2-7; clone size: NA; V gene: TRBV5-1; D gene: NA; CDR3 DNA: TGCGCCAGCAGCTTGGGGGGGCAGGGATCCGAGCAGTACTTC; CDR3 protein: CASSLGGQGSEQYF